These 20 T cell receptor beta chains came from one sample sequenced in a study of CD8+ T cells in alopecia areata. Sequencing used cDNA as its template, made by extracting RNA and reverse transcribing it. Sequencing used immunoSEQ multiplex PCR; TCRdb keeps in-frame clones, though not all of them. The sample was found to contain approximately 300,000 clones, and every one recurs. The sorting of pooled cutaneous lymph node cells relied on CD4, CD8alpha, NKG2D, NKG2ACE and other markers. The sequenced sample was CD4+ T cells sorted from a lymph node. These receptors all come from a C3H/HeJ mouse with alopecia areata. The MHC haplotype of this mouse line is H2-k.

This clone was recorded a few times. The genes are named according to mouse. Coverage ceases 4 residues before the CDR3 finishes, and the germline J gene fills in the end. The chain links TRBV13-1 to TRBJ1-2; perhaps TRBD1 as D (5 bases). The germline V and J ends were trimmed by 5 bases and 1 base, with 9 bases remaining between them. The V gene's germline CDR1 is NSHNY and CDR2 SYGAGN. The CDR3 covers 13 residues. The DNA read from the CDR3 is TGTGCCAGCAGGGGAGACAGAAACTCC. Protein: CASRGDRNS. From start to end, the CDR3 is CASRGDRNSDYTF.

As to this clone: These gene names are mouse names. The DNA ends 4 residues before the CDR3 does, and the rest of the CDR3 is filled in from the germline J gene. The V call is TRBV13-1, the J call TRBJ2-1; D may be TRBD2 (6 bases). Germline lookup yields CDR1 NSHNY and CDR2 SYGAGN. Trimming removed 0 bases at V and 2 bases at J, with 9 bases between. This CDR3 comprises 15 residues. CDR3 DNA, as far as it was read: TGTGCCAGCAGTGATGCGGGGACTTACTATGCT. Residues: CASSDAGTYYA. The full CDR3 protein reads CASSDAGTYYAEQFF.

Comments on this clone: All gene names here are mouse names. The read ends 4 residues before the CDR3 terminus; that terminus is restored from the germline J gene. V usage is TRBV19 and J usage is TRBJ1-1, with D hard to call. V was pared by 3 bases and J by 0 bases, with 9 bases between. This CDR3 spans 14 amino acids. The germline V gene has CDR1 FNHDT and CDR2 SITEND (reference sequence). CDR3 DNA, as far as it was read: TGTGCCAGCAGTACCCCCAGTGCAAACACA. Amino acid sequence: CASSTPSANT. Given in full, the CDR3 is CASSTPSANTEVFF.

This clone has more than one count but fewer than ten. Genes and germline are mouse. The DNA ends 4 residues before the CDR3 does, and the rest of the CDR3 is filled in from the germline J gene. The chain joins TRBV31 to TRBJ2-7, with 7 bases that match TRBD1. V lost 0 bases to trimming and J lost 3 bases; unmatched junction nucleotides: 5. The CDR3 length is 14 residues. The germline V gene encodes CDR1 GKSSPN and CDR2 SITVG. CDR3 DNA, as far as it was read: TGTGCCTGGAGTCTAACAGGGGTATTCTAT. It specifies CAWSLTGVFY. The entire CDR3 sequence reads CAWSLTGVFYEQYF. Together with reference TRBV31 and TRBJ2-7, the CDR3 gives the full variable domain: AQTIHQWPVAEIKAVGSPLSLGCTIKGKSSPNLYWYWQATGGTLQQLFYSITVGQVESVVQLNLSASRPKDDQFILSTEKLLLSHSGFYLCAWSLTGVFYEQYFGPGTRLTVL.

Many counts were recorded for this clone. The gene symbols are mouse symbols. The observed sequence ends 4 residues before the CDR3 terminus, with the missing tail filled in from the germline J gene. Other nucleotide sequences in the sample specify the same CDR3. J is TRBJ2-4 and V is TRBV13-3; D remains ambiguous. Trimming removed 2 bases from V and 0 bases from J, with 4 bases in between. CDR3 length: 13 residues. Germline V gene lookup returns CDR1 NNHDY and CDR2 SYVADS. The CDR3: CASSDRSQNTLYF. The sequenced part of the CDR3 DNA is TGTGCCAGCAGTGACAGAAGTCAAAAC.

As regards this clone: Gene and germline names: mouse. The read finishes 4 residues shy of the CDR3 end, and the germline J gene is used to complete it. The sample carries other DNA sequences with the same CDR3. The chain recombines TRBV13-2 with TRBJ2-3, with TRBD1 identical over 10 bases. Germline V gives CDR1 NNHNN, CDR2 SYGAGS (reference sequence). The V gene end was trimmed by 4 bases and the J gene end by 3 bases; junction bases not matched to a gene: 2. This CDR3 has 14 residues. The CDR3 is CASGRGQGAETLYF. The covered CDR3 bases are TGTGCCAGCGGTCGGGGACAGGGGGCAGAA.

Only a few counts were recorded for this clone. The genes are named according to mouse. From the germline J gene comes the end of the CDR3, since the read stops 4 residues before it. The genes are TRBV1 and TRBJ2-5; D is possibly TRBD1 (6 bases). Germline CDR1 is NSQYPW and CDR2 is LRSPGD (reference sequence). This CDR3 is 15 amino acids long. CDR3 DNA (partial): TGCACCTGCAGTGCAGATCCCAGGGGTGGAGAC. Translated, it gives CTCSADPRGGD. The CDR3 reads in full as CTCSADPRGGDTQYF.

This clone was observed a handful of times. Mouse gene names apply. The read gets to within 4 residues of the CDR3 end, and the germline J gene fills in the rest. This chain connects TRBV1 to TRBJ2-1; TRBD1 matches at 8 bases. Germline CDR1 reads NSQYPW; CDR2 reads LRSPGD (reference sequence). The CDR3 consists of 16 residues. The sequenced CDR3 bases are TGCACCTGCAGTGCAGATAGGCAGGGGGCGCGAGCT. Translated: CTCSADRQGARA. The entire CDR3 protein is CTCSADRQGARAEQFF.

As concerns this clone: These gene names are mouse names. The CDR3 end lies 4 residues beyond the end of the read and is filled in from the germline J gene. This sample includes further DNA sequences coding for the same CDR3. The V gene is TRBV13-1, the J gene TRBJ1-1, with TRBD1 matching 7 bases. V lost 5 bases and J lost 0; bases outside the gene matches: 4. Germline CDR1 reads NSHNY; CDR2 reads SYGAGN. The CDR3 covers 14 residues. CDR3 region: CASSQGGANTEVFF. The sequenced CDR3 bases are TGTGCCAGCAGCCAGGGGGGTGCAAACACA.

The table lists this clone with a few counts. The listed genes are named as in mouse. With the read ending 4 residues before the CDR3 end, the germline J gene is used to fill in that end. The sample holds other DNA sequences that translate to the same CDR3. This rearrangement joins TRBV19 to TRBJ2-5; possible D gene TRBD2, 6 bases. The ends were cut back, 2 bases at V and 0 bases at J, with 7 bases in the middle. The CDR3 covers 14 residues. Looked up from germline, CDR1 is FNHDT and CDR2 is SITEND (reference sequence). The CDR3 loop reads CASSIWGNQDTQYF. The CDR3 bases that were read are TGTGCCAGCAGTATCTGGGGAAACCAAGAC.

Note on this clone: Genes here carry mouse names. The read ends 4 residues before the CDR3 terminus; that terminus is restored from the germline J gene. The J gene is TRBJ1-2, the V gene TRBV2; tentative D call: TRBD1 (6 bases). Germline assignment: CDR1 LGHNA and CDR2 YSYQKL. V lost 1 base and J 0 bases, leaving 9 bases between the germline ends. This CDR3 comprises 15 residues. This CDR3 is CASSQGDIANSDYTF. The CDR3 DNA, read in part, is TGTGCCAGCAGCCAAGGGGACATTGCAAACTCC.

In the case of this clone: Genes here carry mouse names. The CDR3 bases that were read are TGTGCCAGCAGTGAAGATGGGACAGGGGGCCCA. It translates to CASSEDGTGGP. The full CDR3 reads CASSEDGTGGPEVFF. The chain carries TRBV13-1 and TRBJ1-1, with 12 positions matching TRBD1. The CDR3 is cut off 4 residues early in the read; its end comes from the germline J gene. Germline loops: CDR1 NSHNY, CDR2 SYGAGN. The CDR3 has 15 amino acids.

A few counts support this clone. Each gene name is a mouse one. CDR3 amino acids: CASSEGQGYEQYF. The sequenced part of the CDR3 DNA is TGTGCCAGCAGTGAAGGACAGGGGTAT. The chain has TRBV13-3 and TRBJ2-7, with 9 bases identical to TRBD1. The CDR3 end lies 4 residues beyond the end of the read and is filled in from the germline J gene. Per germline, CDR1 NNHDY and CDR2 SYVADS. This CDR3 is 13 amino acids long.

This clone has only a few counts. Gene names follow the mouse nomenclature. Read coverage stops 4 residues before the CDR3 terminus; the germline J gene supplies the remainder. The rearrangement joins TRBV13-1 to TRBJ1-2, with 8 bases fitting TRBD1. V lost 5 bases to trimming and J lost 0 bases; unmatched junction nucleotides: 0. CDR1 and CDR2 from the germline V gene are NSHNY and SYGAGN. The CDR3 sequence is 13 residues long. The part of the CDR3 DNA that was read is TGTGCCAGCAGCAGGGGGCCAAACTCC. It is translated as CASSRGPNS. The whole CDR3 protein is CASSRGPNSDYTF.

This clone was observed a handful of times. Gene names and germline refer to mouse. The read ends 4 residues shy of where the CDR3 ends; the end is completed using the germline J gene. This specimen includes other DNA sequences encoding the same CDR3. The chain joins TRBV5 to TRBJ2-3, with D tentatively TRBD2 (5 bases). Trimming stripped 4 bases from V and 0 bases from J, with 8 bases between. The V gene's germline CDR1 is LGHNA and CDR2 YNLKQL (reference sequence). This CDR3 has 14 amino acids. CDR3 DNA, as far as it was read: TGTGCCAGCAGCCCCAGGACTAGTGCAGAA. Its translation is CASSPRTSAE. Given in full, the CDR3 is CASSPRTSAETLYF.

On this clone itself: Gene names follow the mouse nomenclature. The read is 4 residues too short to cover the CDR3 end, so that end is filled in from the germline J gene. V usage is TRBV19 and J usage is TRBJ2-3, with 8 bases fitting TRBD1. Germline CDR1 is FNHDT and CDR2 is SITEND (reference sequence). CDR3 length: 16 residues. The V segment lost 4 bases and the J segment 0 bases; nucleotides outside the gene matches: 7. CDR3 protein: CASSPGTGPSAETLYF. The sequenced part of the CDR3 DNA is TGTGCCAGCAGTCCCGGGACAGGTCCTAGTGCAGAA. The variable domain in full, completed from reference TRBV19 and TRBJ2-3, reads GGIITQTPKFLIGQEGQKLTLKCQQNFNHDTMYWYRQDSGKGLRLIYYSITENDLQKGDLSEGYDASREKKSSFSLTVTSAQKNEMAVFLCASSPGTGPSAETLYFGSGTRLTVL.

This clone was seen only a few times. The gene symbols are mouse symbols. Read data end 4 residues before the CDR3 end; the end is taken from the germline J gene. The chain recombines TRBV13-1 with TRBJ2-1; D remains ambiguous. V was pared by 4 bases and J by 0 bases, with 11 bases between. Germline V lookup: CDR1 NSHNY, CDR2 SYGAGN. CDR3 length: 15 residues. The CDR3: CASSPEKYNYAEQFF. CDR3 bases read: TGTGCCAGCAGTCCAGAAAAATATAACTATGCT.

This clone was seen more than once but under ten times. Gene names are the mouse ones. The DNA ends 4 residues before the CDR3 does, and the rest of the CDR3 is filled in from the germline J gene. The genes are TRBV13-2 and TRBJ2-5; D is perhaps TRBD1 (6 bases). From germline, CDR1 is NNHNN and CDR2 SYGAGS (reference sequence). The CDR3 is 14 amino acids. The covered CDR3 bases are TGTGCCAGCGGTGATAGGGCAGGGGAAGAC. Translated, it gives CASGDRAGED. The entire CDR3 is CASGDRAGEDTQYF.

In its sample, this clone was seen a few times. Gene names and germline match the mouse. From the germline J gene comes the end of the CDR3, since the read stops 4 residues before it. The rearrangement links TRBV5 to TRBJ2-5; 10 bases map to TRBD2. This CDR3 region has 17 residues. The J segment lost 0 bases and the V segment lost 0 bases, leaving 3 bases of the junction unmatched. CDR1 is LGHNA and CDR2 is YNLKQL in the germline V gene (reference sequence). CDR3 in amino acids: CASSQDRDWGNQDTQYF. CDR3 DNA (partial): TGTGCCAGCAGCCAAGATCGGGACTGGGGTAACCAAGAC.

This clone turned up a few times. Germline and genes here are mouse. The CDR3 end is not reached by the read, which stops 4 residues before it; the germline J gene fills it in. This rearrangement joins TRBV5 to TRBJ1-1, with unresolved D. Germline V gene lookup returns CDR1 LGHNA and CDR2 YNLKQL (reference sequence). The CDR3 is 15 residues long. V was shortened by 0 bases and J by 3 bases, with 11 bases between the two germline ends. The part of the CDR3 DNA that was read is TGTGCCAGCAGCCAAGATGAGGAGGGTTACACA. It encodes CASSQDEEGYT. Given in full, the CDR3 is CASSQDEEGYTEVFF.